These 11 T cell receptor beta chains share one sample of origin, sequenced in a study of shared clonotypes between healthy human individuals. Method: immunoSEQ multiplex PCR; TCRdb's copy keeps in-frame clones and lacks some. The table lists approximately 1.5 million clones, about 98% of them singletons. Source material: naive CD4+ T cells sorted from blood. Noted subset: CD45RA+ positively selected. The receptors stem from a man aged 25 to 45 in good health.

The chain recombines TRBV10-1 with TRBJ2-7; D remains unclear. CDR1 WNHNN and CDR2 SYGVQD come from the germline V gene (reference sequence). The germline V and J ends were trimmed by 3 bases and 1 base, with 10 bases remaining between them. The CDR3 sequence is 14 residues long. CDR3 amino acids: CASSDDGFSYEQYF. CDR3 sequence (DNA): TGCGCCAGCAGTGATGATGGCTTTTCCTACGAGCAGTACTTC.

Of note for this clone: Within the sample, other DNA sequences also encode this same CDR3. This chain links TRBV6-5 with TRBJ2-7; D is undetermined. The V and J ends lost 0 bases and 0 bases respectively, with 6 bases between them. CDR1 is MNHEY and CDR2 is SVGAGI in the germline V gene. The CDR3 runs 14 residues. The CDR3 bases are TGTGCCAGCAGTTACTCGCCGGGCTCCTACGAGCAGTACTTC. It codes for CASSYSPGSYEQYF.

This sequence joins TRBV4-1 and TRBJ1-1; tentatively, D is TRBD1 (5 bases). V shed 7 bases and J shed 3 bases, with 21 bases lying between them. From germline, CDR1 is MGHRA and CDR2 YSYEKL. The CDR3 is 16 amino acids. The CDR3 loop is CASTLTAVEVYTEAFF. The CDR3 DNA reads TGCGCCAGCACCCTGACAGCGGTGGAAGTGTACACTGAAGCTTTCTTT.

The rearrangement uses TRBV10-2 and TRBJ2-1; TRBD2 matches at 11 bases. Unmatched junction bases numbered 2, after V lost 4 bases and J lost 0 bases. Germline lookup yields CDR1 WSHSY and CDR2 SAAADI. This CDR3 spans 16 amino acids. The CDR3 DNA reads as TGCGCCAGCAGTGGGGGACTAGCGGCCTCCTACAATGAGCAGTTCTTC. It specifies CASSGGLAASYNEQFF.

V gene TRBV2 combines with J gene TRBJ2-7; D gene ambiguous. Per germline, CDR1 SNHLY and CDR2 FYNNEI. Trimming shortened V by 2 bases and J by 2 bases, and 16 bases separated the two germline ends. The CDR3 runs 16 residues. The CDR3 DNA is TGTGCCAGCAGTGAAAAGAGCCGCCTCCTAACCTACGAGCAGTACTTC. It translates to CASSEKSRLLTYEQYF.

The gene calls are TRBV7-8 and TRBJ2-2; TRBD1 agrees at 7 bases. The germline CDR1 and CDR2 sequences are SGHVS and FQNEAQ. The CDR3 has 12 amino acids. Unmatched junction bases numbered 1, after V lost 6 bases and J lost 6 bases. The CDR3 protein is CASRGGAGELFF. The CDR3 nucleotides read TGTGCCAGCAGAGGGGGCGCCGGGGAGCTGTTTTTT. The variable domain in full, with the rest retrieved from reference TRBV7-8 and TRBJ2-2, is GAGVSQSPRYKVAKRGQDVALRCDPISGHVSLFWYQQALGQGPEFLTYFQNEAQLDKSGLPSDRFFAERPEGSVSTLKIQRTQQEDSAVYLCASRGGAGELFFGEGSRLTVL.

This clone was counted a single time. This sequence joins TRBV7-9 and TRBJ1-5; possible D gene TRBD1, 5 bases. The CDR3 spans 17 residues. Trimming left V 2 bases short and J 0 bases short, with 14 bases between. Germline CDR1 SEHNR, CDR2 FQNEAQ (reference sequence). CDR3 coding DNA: TGTGCCAGCAGCTTAACAGGATCCAAATTTAGCAATCAGCCCCAGCATTTT. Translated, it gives CASSLTGSKFSNQPQHF.

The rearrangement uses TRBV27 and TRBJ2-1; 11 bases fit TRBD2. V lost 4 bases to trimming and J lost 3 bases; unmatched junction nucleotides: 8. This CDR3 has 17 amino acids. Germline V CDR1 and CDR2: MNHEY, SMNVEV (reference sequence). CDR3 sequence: CASSSDALAGVYNEQFF. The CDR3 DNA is TGTGCCAGCAGTTCCGATGCACTAGCGGGAGTCTACAATGAGCAGTTCTTC.

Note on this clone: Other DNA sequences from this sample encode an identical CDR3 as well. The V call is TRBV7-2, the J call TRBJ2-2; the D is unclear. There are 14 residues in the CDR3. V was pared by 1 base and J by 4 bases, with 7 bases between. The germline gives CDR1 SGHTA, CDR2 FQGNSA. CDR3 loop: CASSLGPSTGELFF. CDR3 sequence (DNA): TGTGCCAGCAGCTTAGGGCCTTCCACCGGGGAGCTGTTTTTT.

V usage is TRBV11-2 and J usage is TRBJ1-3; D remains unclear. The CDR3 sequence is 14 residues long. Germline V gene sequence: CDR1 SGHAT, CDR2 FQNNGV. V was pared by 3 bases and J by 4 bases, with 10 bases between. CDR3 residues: CASSLTDAGNTIYF. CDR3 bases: TGTGCCAGCAGCTTGACGGATGCCGGAAACACCATATATTTT.

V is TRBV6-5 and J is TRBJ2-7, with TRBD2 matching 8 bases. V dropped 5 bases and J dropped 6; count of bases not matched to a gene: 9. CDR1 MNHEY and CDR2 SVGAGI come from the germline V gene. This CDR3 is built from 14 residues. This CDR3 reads CASSETAGVPEQYF. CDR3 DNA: TGTGCCAGCAGTGAAACAGCGGGAGTACCCGAGCAGTACTTC.